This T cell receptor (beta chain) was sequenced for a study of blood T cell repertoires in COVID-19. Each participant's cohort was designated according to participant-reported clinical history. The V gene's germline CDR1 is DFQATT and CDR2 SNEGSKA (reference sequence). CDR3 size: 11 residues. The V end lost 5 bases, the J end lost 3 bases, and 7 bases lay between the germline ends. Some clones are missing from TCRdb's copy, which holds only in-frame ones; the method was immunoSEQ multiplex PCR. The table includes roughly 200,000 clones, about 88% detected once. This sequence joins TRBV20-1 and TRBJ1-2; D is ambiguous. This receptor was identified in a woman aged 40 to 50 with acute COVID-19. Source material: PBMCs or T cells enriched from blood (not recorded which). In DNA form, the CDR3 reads TGCAGTGCTTCAGGTGACTATGGCTACACCTTC. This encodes CSASGDYGYTF.